This entry lists 29 T cell receptor beta chains sequenced from one sample in a study of CD8 T cells in Susac syndrome (dated by TCRdb to between 2019 and 2020). Receptor amplification or capture employed the immunoSEQ multiplex PCR assay. RNA was extracted using the RNeasy kit, and roughly 0.45 to 1 microgram was reverse transcribed with random hexamers. Through fastp at Q25 and MiXCR, TCRdb rebuilt clones from the public reads, retaining in-frame beta chains. All rows with the same CDR3 protein become a single entry with the most common DNA and genes. The sample has around 180,000 distinct CDR3 sequences on record, roughly 96% of them singletons. In total, the top ten clones hold 0.15% to 0.2% of the sample. The specimen was CD8+ T cells from PBMCs. The receptor source for this set is a human donor with multiple sclerosis.

The CDR3: CASSLSPGATDTQYF. DNA of the CDR3: TGTGCCAGCAGTTTGTCCCCGGGGGCAACAGATACGCAGTATTTT. This chain links TRBV27 with TRBJ2-3; possibly TRBD1 or TRBD2 for D (6 bases each). Germline CDR1 and CDR2: MNHEY and SMNVEV (reference sequence). The CDR3 contains 15 residues. Trimming removed 3 bases at V and 3 bases at J, with 13 bases between.

V is TRBV11-2 and J is TRBJ2-5; unclear D gene. CDR1 is SGHAT and CDR2 is FQNNGV in the germline V gene. V shed 4 bases and J shed 2 bases, with 14 bases lying between them. The CDR3 totals 15 residues. The CDR3 bases are TGTGCCAGCAGCTCAGGACGGACGAATCAAGAGACCCAGTACTTC. Translation gives CASSSGRTNQETQYF.

This rearrangement joins TRBV12-3 or TRBV12-4 to TRBJ2-1; D is unresolved. The CDR3 covers 12 residues. V was clipped by 6 bases and J by 12 bases, with 15 bases between them. Written as DNA, the CDR3 is TGTGCCAGCAGCCAGCCTCGACTCCGGCAGTTCTTC. Encoded protein: CASSQPRLRQFF.

The chain uses TRBV11-2 and TRBJ2-5; 9 bases align to TRBD1. CDR1 SGHAT and CDR2 FQNNGV come from the germline V gene. The CDR3 is 19 amino acids. V shed 5 bases, J shed 4 bases, and the junction held 20 bases outside the gene matches. CDR3 DNA sequence: TGTGCCAGCAGCCGCGCTGACCCCAGGGACAGGGCTTATGGAGAGACCCAGTACTTC. Translating it yields CASSRADPRDRAYGETQYF.

The CDR3 is CSGVSAGGPQQFF. The CDR3 DNA is TGCAGCGGGGTCTCAGCGGGGGGGCCGCAGCAGTTCTTC. The V call is TRBV20-1, the J call TRBJ2-1, with 10 bases matching TRBD2. CDR3 length: 13 amino acids. CDR1 DFQATT and CDR2 SNEGSKA come from the germline V gene (reference sequence).

The chain employs TRBV9 and TRBJ2-5, with 8 positions matching TRBD1. Germline V gene lookup returns CDR1 SGDLS and CDR2 YYNGEE. V shed 4 bases, J shed 3 bases, and the junction held 5 bases outside the gene matches. The CDR3 loop spans 14 amino acids. For the CDR3, the DNA is TGTGCCAGCAGCATCCAGGGGGCGGAAGAGACCCAGTACTTC. Protein sequence: CASSIQGAEETQYF.

The V call is TRBV20-1, the J call TRBJ2-1; D gene uncertain. The CDR3 spans 12 residues. The germline gives CDR1 DFQATT, CDR2 SNEGSKA (reference sequence). Trimming pared 6 bases from V and 3 bases from J, leaving 9 bases between. CDR3 amino acids: CSARLDYNEQFF. The CDR3 DNA is TGCAGTGCGCGTCTAGACTACAATGAGCAGTTCTTC.

The chain links TRBV29-1 to TRBJ2-1, with a tentative D call TRBD2 (5 bases). CDR1 is SQVTM and CDR2 is ANQGSEA in the germline V gene. The CDR3 loop spans 14 amino acids. V was shortened by 1 base and J by 0 bases, with 7 bases between the two germline ends. In DNA, the CDR3 is TGCAGCGTTGAAGGACGGGACTCCTACAATGAGCAGTTCTTC. This gives the protein CSVEGRDSYNEQFF.

The genes are TRBV20-1 and TRBJ2-5, with 10 positions matching TRBD2. Germline values: CDR1 DFQATT, CDR2 SNEGSKA (reference sequence). The length of the CDR3 is 16 residues. The ends lost 6 bases at V and 3 bases at J; junction bases unmatched: 13. CDR3 protein: CSAPSRGTSGEETQYF. The DNA for the CDR3 is TGCAGTGCCCCGTCGCGGGGTACTAGCGGGGAAGAGACCCAGTACTTC.

The rearrangement links TRBV27 to TRBJ2-7, with 8 bases matching TRBD1. The CDR3 length is 13 residues. Germline V gene data show CDR1 as MNHEY and CDR2 as SMNVEV (reference sequence). J was trimmed by 5 bases and V by 5 bases; bases with no gene match: 5. CDR3 nucleotide sequence: TGTGCCAGCAGTGTAGGACAGGGAGACGAGCAGTACTTC. Translated: CASSVGQGDEQYF.

The CDR3 region is CSATESWSYEQYF. CDR3 in DNA: TGCAGTGCTACTGAGTCTTGGTCCTACGAGCAGTACTTC. The genes are TRBV20-1 and TRBJ2-7; no reliable D call. The V gene's germline CDR1 is DFQATT and CDR2 SNEGSKA (reference sequence). V shed 4 bases and J shed 1 base, with 11 bases lying between them. The CDR3 consists of 13 residues.

This sequence joins TRBV10-3 and TRBJ2-7, with D perhaps matching TRBD2 (6 bases). With the DNA end fitting TRBJ2-5 better, the J assignment may be wrong. The CDR3 contains 15 residues. Per the germline V gene, CDR1 is ENHRY and CDR2 is SYGVKD. The CDR3 DNA is TGTGCCATCAGCCCGACGCCGGGGGTTGAGGAGACCCAGTACTTC. Translation gives CAISPTPGVEETQYF.

The genes are TRBV7-6 and TRBJ1-2, with 8 bases aligning to TRBD1. With 5 bases clipped from V and 3 bases from J, the junction kept 8 bases outside the gene matches. Per the germline V gene, CDR1 is SGHVS and CDR2 is FNYEAQ. This CDR3 comprises 15 residues. In DNA form, the CDR3 reads TGTGCCAGCAGCCCCATGACAGGGGTCGACTATGGCTACACCTTC. Its translation is CASSPMTGVDYGYTF.

V usage is TRBV4-2 and J usage is TRBJ2-7; possibly TRBD1 or TRBD2 for D (5 bases each). Trimming left V 4 bases short and J 1 base short, with 14 bases between. CDR1 and CDR2 (germline): LGHNA, YNFKEQ. The CDR3 is 15 residues long. The CDR3 coding sequence is TGTGCCAGCAGCCTCGGGACGACCCAGTCCTACGAGCAGTACTTC. It is translated as CASSLGTTQSYEQYF.

The chain couples TRBV6-1 to TRBJ1-2, with a possible D match to TRBD1 (6 bases). The V and J ends lost 2 bases and 11 bases respectively, with 9 bases between them. Germline V gives CDR1 MNHNS, CDR2 SASEGT. CDR3 length: 11 amino acids. The CDR3 DNA reads TGTGCCAGCAGTGAAACAGGGCTGTACACCTTC. Translating gives CASSETGLYTF.

The gene calls are TRBV20-1 and TRBJ2-1, with D tentatively TRBD1 or TRBD2 (5 bases each). Per germline, CDR1 DFQATT and CDR2 SNEGSKA (reference sequence). CDR3 length: 15 residues. V lost 6 bases and J lost 8, with 23 bases in between. The CDR3 DNA reads as TGCAGTGCCGGGGCCAATCTAGCCCACGAGGATGAGCAGTTCTTC. This sequence encodes CSAGANLAHEDEQFF.

The J gene is TRBJ2-1, the V gene TRBV5-6; TRBD2 aligns across 11 bases. This CDR3 has 15 residues. Germline lookup yields CDR1 SGHDT and CDR2 YYEEEE. V shed 0 bases, J shed 8 bases, and the junction held 4 bases outside the gene matches. The CDR3: CASSLEVAGGDEQFF. The CDR3 coding sequence is TGTGCCAGCAGCTTGGAGGTAGCGGGAGGGGATGAGCAGTTCTTC.

DNA of the CDR3: TGCAGCGCCGTTAGCGGGAGAATCTACGAGCAGTACTTC. This gives the protein CSAVSGRIYEQYF. The V gene is TRBV29-1, the J gene TRBJ2-7; 9 bases agree with TRBD2. In germline, CDR1 is SQVTM, CDR2 ANQGSEA. This CDR3 contains 13 residues. Unmatched junction bases numbered 7, after V lost 7 bases and J lost 3 bases.

The chain employs TRBV12-3 or TRBV12-4 and TRBJ2-3, with 12 bases matching TRBD2. V lost 5 bases and J lost 4; bases outside the gene matches: 4. This CDR3 has 15 residues. CDR3 nucleotides: TGTGCCAGCAGTCCCCTAGCGGGAGGGGCAGATACGCAGTATTTT. This translates into CASSPLAGGADTQYF.

The gene calls are TRBV27 and TRBJ2-7; D not resolved. V dropped 4 bases and J dropped 0 bases, with 10 bases sitting between them. The CDR3 has 14 amino acids. Germline V gives CDR1 MNHEY, CDR2 SMNVEV (reference sequence). The CDR3 region is CASSSSPNSYEQYF. The CDR3, as DNA: TGTGCCAGCAGTTCGAGCCCGAACTCCTACGAGCAGTACTTC.

This chain joins TRBV3-1 and TRBJ2-1; 8 bases are a match to TRBD2. Trimming took 2 bases from V and 3 from J; bases not matched to a gene: 3. CDR1 and CDR2 from the germline V gene are LGHDT and YNNKEL (reference sequence). The CDR3 contains 15 residues. In nucleotides, the CDR3 is TGTGCCAGCAGCCAATTAGCGGGACTCTACAATGAGCAGTTCTTC. Protein sequence: CASSQLAGLYNEQFF.

The CDR3 DNA is TGTGCCAGCAGCGCCGGGCACGGTTATTCTCTGCCCCAGCATTTT. Its translation: CASSAGHGYSLPQHF. The chain has TRBV7-2 and TRBJ1-5; D not certain. Trimming stripped 5 bases from V and 9 bases from J, with 20 bases between. This CDR3 is built from 15 residues. The V gene's germline CDR1 is SGHTA and CDR2 FQGNSA.

The chain recombines TRBV29-1 with TRBJ2-2; 7 bases are shared with TRBD2. The V and J ends lost 5 bases and 4 bases, in that order; junction bases with no gene match: 13. CDR1 is SQVTM, CDR2 ANQGSEA, per germline. The CDR3 runs 16 residues. CDR3 sequence (DNA): TGCAGCGTTCCGAGTCCCCGGACTAGTTCCACCGGGGAGCTGTTTTTT. Its protein is CSVPSPRTSSTGELFF.

The chain has TRBV9 and TRBJ2-1; no definite D call. Per germline, CDR1 SGDLS and CDR2 YYNGEE. Trimming took off 0 bases at V and 4 bases at J, with 11 bases between the two ends. The CDR3 loop spans 15 amino acids. DNA for the CDR3: TGTGCCAGCAGCGTAGAATCGGGCTCATACAATGAGCAGTTCTTC. This encodes CASSVESGSYNEQFF.

This sequence joins TRBV30 and TRBJ2-2; 11 nucleotides match TRBD1. The CDR3 contains 13 residues. With 5 bases clipped from V and 5 bases from J, the junction kept 1 base outside the gene matches. The germline V gene has CDR1 GTSNPN and CDR2 SVGIG (reference sequence). The CDR3 region is CAWGQGATGELFF. DNA for the CDR3: TGTGCCTGGGGACAGGGGGCAACCGGGGAGCTGTTTTTT.

The chain joins TRBV12-3 or TRBV12-4 to TRBJ2-4, with D uncertain. The V end lost 5 bases, the J end lost 0 bases, and 17 bases lay between the germline ends. This CDR3 has 17 amino acids. The CDR3: CASSSPSRGLAKNIQYF. CDR3 in DNA: TGTGCCAGCAGTAGCCCCAGCCGAGGTCTAGCCAAAAACATTCAGTACTTC.

The chain is built from TRBV29-1 and TRBJ2-7; D is uncertain. The CDR3 contains 11 residues. V gave up 6 bases and J gave up 9 bases, with 15 bases separating them. The germline V gene has CDR1 SQVTM and CDR2 ANQGSEA. CDR3 amino acids: CSVLGTVGQYF. For the CDR3, the DNA is TGCAGCGTACTGGGAACGGTAGGGCAGTACTTC.

This rearrangement joins TRBV13 to TRBJ1-6; 9 nucleotides align to TRBD1. This CDR3 has 17 amino acids. Germline assignment: CDR1 PRHDT and CDR2 FYEKMQ (reference sequence). V dropped 3 bases and J dropped 7; count of bases not matched to a gene: 10. The CDR3 nucleotides are TGTGCCAGCAGCTTTGTCGATGGGACAGGGACCAATTCACCCCTCCACTTT. This codes for CASSFVDGTGTNSPLHF.

The chain is built from TRBV29-1 and TRBJ2-1, with 8 nucleotides matching TRBD1. With 8 bases clipped from V and 5 bases from J, the junction kept 29 bases outside the gene matches. The CDR3 has 20 amino acids. Germline values: CDR1 SQVTM, CDR2 ANQGSEA. CDR3 sequence reads: CSLIRRDRILSSANNNEQFF. The CDR3 bases are TGCAGCCTTATCAGACGGGACAGGATCCTCTCTAGCGCGAATAACAATGAGCAGTTCTTC.